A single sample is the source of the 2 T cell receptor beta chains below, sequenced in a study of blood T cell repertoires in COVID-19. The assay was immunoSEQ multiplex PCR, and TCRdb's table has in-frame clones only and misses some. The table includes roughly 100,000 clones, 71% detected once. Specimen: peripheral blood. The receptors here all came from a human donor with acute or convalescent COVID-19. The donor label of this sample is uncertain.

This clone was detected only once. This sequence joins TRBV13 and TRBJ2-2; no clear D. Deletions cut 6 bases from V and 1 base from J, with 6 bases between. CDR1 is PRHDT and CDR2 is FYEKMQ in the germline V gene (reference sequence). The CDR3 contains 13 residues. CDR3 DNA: TGTGCCAGCAGTCCAGAGAACACCGGGGAGCTGTTTTTT. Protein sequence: CASSPENTGELFF.

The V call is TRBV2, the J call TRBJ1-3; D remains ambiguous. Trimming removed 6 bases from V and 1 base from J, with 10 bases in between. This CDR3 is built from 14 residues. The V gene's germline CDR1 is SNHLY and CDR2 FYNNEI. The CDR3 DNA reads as TGTGCCAGCAGGTACTTCGAGTCTGGAAACACCATATATTTT. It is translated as CASRYFESGNTIYF.